Shown below are 32 T cell receptor beta chains from a single sample sequenced in a study of OX40 agonist ivuxolimab in advanced cancers. Clones were sequenced by immunoSEQ multiplex PCR, and TCRdb holds only the in-frame ones, with some missing. Of about 20,000 clones listed, about 70% are singletons. The sequencing here drew on CD4+ or CD8+ T cells sorted from blood, taken in a trial of the OX40 agonist ivuxolimab. The receptor set was obtained from an adult with an advanced solid tumor such as melanoma, head and neck, liver or kidney cancer.

In DNA, the CDR3 is TGTGCCTGGAGTGTAGTAGCAGTCAACTTTGGGACAGATACGCAGTATTTT. The encoded protein is CAWSVVAVNFGTDTQYF. The chain is built from TRBV30 and TRBJ2-3; D ambiguous. The V gene lost 0 bases and the J gene lost 3 bases, with 19 bases spanning the gap. The CDR3 covers 17 residues. In germline, CDR1 is GTSNPN, CDR2 SVGIG (reference sequence).

The chain links TRBV7-6 to TRBJ1-3, with D perhaps TRBD1 (5 bases). V was trimmed by 2 bases and J by 0 bases, leaving 23 bases between them. Looked up from germline, CDR1 is SGHVS and CDR2 is FNYEAQ. The CDR3 is 20 residues long. In DNA, the CDR3 is TGTGCCAGCAGCTTATCATCCGGGACTGTTACTGCATACTCTGGAAACACCATATATTTT. It translates to CASSLSSGTVTAYSGNTIYF.

For the CDR3, the DNA is TGCGCCAGCAGCCAAGATGCCCCGACAGGGGTGAACACTGAAGCTTTCTTT. It yields the protein CASSQDAPTGVNTEAFF. The chain combines TRBV4-1 with TRBJ1-1, with TRBD1 identical over 8 bases. This CDR3 contains 17 residues. CDR1 is MGHRA, CDR2 YSYEKL, per germline. J lost 0 bases, V lost 0 bases, and 6 bases had no gene match.

CDR3 DNA: TGTGCCAGCAGCTTGTTACCGACAGCCTCGTCCTACGAGCAGTACTTC. Amino acids: CASSLLPTASSYEQYF. V usage is TRBV5-4 and J usage is TRBJ2-7, with a possible D match to TRBD1 (5 bases). The CDR3 is 16 amino acids. CDR1 SGHNT and CDR2 YYREEE come from the germline V gene (reference sequence). V gave up 1 base and J gave up 1 base, with 15 bases separating them. The whole variable domain, filled in from reference TRBV5-4 and TRBJ2-7, reads ETGVTQSPTHLIKTRGQQVTLRCSSQSGHNTVSWYQQALGQGPQFIFQYYREEENGRGNFPPRFSGLQFPNYSSELNVNALELDDSALYLCASSLLPTASSYEQYFGPGTRLTVT.

This clone came up a few times. The rearrangement links TRBV29-1 to TRBJ1-1; D unclear. V lost 6 bases, J lost 0 bases, and 14 bases lay in between. CDR1 and CDR2 from the germline V gene are SQVTM and ANQGSEA. CDR3 length equals 14 residues. CDR3 DNA: TGCAGCGTGTCGGATAATCGAATGAACACTGAAGCTTTCTTT. Its translation is CSVSDNRMNTEAFF.

This clone was seen more than once but under ten times. The gene calls are TRBV7-8 and TRBJ1-1; no definite D call. Trimming took 1 base from V and 1 from J, leaving 10 bases between them. CDR1 and CDR2 (germline): SGHVS, FQNEAQ. The CDR3 loop spans 15 amino acids. In nucleotides, the CDR3 is TGTGCCAGCAGCTTAGAGGCGGCCAGGAACACTGAAGCTTTCTTT. It is translated as CASSLEAARNTEAFF. Looking up the rest from reference TRBV7-8 and TRBJ1-1 gives the full variable domain: GAGVSQSPRYKVAKRGQDVALRCDPISGHVSLFWYQQALGQGPEFLTYFQNEAQLDKSGLPSDRFFAERPEGSVSTLKIQRTQQEDSAVYLCASSLEAARNTEAFFGQGTRLTVV.

Sample share makes this clone medium-sized. CDR3 in amino acids: CASSIASDSSYEQYF. The CDR3 bases are TGTGCCAGCAGCATTGCCTCGGACAGCAGCTACGAGCAGTACTTC. The rearrangement links TRBV7-6 to TRBJ2-7, with D perhaps TRBD1 (6 bases). The CDR3 length is 15 residues. The germline gives CDR1 SGHVS, CDR2 FNYEAQ. The V gene lost 5 bases and the J gene lost 3 bases, with 17 bases spanning the gap.

V is TRBV2 and J is TRBJ2-2; tentatively, D is TRBD2 (5 bases). The V end was cut by 6 bases, the J end by 0 bases, with 11 bases between. CDR1 is SNHLY, CDR2 FYNNEI, per germline. CDR3 length: 15 amino acids. As DNA, the CDR3 is TGTGCCAGCAGGGCCGGGGAAACGAACACCGGGGAGCTGTTTTTT. Protein: CASRAGETNTGELFF.

This sequence joins TRBV10-1 and TRBJ2-3; no definite D call. In germline, CDR1 is WNHNN, CDR2 SYGVQD (reference sequence). The CDR3 sequence is 13 residues long. V shed 4 bases and J shed 2 bases, with 7 bases lying between them. CDR3 amino acids: CASSGDLTDTQYF. CDR3 sequence (DNA): TGCGCCAGCAGTGGAGATCTCACAGATACGCAGTATTTT.

V usage is TRBV7-2 and J usage is TRBJ1-6; 8 nucleotides match TRBD1. Trimming took 1 base from V and 9 from J; bases not matched to a gene: 5. Germline lookup yields CDR1 SGHTA and CDR2 FQGNSA. This CDR3 is 15 amino acids long. CDR3: CASSLDQGAGSPLHF. As DNA, the CDR3 is TGTGCCAGCAGCTTAGATCAGGGGGCCGGTTCACCCCTCCACTTT.

This clone was recorded once. The chain links TRBV18 to TRBJ1-2; 7 bases align to TRBD1. From germline, CDR1 is KGHSH and CDR2 LQKENI. Germline trimming cut 3 bases from V and 6 bases from J; bases unmatched to any gene: 7. The CDR3 runs 14 residues. CDR3 amino acids: CASSPGQVIDGYTF. The DNA for the CDR3 is TGTGCCAGCTCACCCGGACAGGTGATTGATGGCTACACCTTC.

This clone was detected only once. This sequence joins TRBV6-4 and TRBJ2-3; D is undetermined. Germline V gene sequence: CDR1 MRHNA, CDR2 SNTAGT. Trimming took off 2 bases at V and 2 bases at J, with 8 bases between the two ends. CDR3 size: 14 residues. CDR3 sequence (DNA): TGTGCCAGCAGTGACCCCAGACCCACAGATACGCAGTATTTT. Amino acids: CASSDPRPTDTQYF.

The chain combines TRBV19 with TRBJ1-1; no reliable D call. The V and J ends lost 5 bases and 10 bases respectively, with 17 bases between them. The length of the CDR3 is 13 residues. Germline V CDR1 and CDR2: LNHDA, SQIVND (reference sequence). The CDR3 DNA sequence: TGTGCCAGTAGTTTAATTCCAGACACGGGAGCTTTCTTT. Translated: CASSLIPDTGAFF. Combining the CDR3 with reference TRBV19 and TRBJ1-1 gives the whole variable domain DGGITQSPKYLFRKEGQNVTLSCEQNLNHDAMYWYRQDPGQGLRLIYYSQIVNDFQKGDIAEGYSVSREKKESFPLTVTSAQKNPTAFYLCASSLIPDTGAFFGQGTRLTVV.

The gene calls are TRBV9 and TRBJ1-4; D might be TRBD1 (6 bases). V dropped 4 bases and J dropped 8 bases, with 18 bases sitting between them. The CDR3 loop spans 15 amino acids. Germline assignment: CDR1 SGDLS and CDR2 YYNGEE. CDR3 amino acids: CASSSGGGATEKLFF. CDR3 DNA sequence: TGTGCCAGCAGCTCCGGAGGGGGGGCGACGGAAAAACTGTTTTTT.

The CDR3 DNA follows: TGTGCCAGCAGCTGGGCAGGGGTGGGCAGCAATCAGCCCCAGCATTTT. Translation: CASSWAGVGSNQPQHF. This chain links TRBV2 with TRBJ1-5; maybe TRBD1 (6 bases). Germline V gene sequence: CDR1 SNHLY, CDR2 FYNNEI. The CDR3 runs 16 residues. The germline V and J ends were trimmed by 6 bases and 1 base, with 16 bases remaining between them.

The chain uses TRBV7-9 and TRBJ2-1; a possible D gene is TRBD2 (5 bases). The V end lost 5 bases, the J end lost 0 bases, and 8 bases lay between the germline ends. Germline values: CDR1 SEHNR, CDR2 FQNEAQ (reference sequence). The CDR3 has 14 residues. In DNA form, the CDR3 reads TGTGCCAGCAGCCAAGGGAGCTCCTACAATGAGCAGTTCTTC. Translation: CASSQGSSYNEQFF.

The rearrangement links TRBV13 to TRBJ1-2; the match to TRBD1 covers 8 bases. The V gene's germline CDR1 is PRHDT and CDR2 FYEKMQ (reference sequence). The CDR3 length is 16 residues. Unmatched junction bases numbered 8, after V lost 2 bases and J lost 3 bases. The DNA of the CDR3 is TGTGCCAGCAGCTTACGAACAGGGGGAGTGGACTATGGCTACACCTTC. This translates into CASSLRTGGVDYGYTF. Looking up the rest from reference TRBV13 and TRBJ1-2 gives the full variable domain: AAGVIQSPRHLIKEKRETATLKCYPIPRHDTVYWYQQGPGQDPQFLISFYEKMQSDKGSIPDRFSAQQFSDYHSELNMSSLELGDSALYFCASSLRTGGVDYGYTFGSGTRLTVV.

V gene TRBV5-1 combines with J gene TRBJ2-1; a possible D gene is TRBD1 (5 bases). The CDR3 is 14 residues long. Germline CDR1 is SGHRS and CDR2 is YFSETQ. V was cut by 0 bases and J by 2 bases, with 6 bases left in between. CDR3: CASSLEGPYNEQFF. The CDR3 DNA follows: TGCGCCAGCAGCTTGGAGGGGCCCTACAATGAGCAGTTCTTC.

The chain links TRBV28 to TRBJ2-7; no definite D call. Per germline, CDR1 MDHEN and CDR2 SYDVKM. This CDR3 spans 11 amino acids. V lost 3 bases and J lost 3, with 3 bases in between. Written as DNA, the CDR3 is TGTGCCAGCAGTTTCTACTACGAGCAGTACTTC. Amino acid sequence: CASSFYYEQYF.

This clone was seen a handful of times. The chain has TRBV5-1 and TRBJ2-1; 12 bases fit TRBD2. The trim removed 6 bases at V and 5 bases at J, leaving 9 bases unmatched. Germline CDR1 reads SGHRS; CDR2 reads YFSETQ. The CDR3 covers 16 residues. The CDR3 DNA is TGCGCCAGCACCCCTGGGCTAGCGGGAGGGCACAATGAGCAGTTCTTC. Translating gives CASTPGLAGGHNEQFF.

A single count supports this clone. J is TRBJ1-6 and V is TRBV5-6; the D gene is possibly TRBD1 (6 bases). Germline lookup yields CDR1 SGHDT and CDR2 YYEEEE. The CDR3 runs 15 residues. V shed 7 bases and J shed 7 bases, with 18 bases lying between them. CDR3 in amino acids: CASGGYGTGNSPLHF. CDR3 DNA: TGTGCCAGCGGGGGGTATGGAACAGGGAATTCACCCCTCCACTTT.

This chain connects TRBV19 to TRBJ2-5; 7 bases are a match to TRBD2. Germline CDR1 is LNHDA and CDR2 is SQIVND (reference sequence). The CDR3 loop spans 14 amino acids. J lost 5 bases, V lost 7 bases, and 10 bases had no gene match. CDR3 bases: TGTGCCAGTACCCCCCGACTAGCTTCCGAGACCCAGTACTTC. It encodes CASTPRLASETQYF.

The genes are TRBV5-4 and TRBJ2-5; 8 nucleotides align to TRBD2. Losses at the gene ends were 0 bases for V and 10 bases for J; bases not matched to a gene: 8. The CDR3 has 14 residues. Germline-derived CDR1 and CDR2 are SGHNT and YYREEE (reference sequence). CDR3 loop: CASSLVGREEVQYF. CDR3 DNA: TGTGCCAGCAGCTTGGTGGGGCGGGAGGAGGTCCAGTACTTC. Filled out from reference TRBV5-4 and TRBJ2-5, the complete variable domain reads ETGVTQSPTHLIKTRGQQVTLRCSSQSGHNTVSWYQQALGQGPQFIFQYYREEENGRGNFPPRFSGLQFPNYSSELNVNALELDDSALYLCASSLVGREEVQYFGPGTRLLVL.

V and J are TRBV19 and TRBJ1-6, with D maybe TRBD1 (5 bases). From germline, CDR1 is LNHDA and CDR2 SQIVND (reference sequence). V lost 5 bases and J 6 bases, leaving 14 bases between the germline ends. The length of the CDR3 is 15 residues. The CDR3 loop is CASSVSSGGNSPLHF. The CDR3, as DNA: TGTGCCAGTAGTGTCAGTTCGGGGGGTAATTCACCCCTCCACTTT.

This clone appeared a single time. The chain uses TRBV2 and TRBJ2-5, with D unresolved. CDR1 is SNHLY and CDR2 is FYNNEI in the germline V gene. The CDR3 has 14 amino acids. Trimming pared 1 base from V and 3 bases from J, leaving 9 bases between. DNA of the CDR3: TGTGCCAGCAGTGAAGGGACCGTCGAAGAGACCCAGTACTTC. This translates into CASSEGTVEETQYF.

CDR3 nucleotide sequence: TGTGCCAGCAGTCTCCACCACAGGGGTAGGACTGAAGCTTTCTTT. Protein product: CASSLHHRGRTEAFF. V gene TRBV28 combines with J gene TRBJ1-1, with 7 bases identical to TRBD1. V lost 5 bases and J lost 5; bases outside the gene matches: 11. The length of the CDR3 is 15 residues. Germline lookup yields CDR1 MDHEN and CDR2 SYDVKM.

This clone was counted a single time. This chain uses TRBV5-6 with TRBJ2-3; TRBD2 matches 12 bases. The CDR3 has 16 residues. V lost 4 bases to trimming and J lost 4 bases; unmatched junction nucleotides: 7. The germline CDR1 and CDR2 sequences are SGHDT and YYEEEE. The CDR3 coding sequence is TGTGCCAGCAGCCTAGGACTAGCGGGATGGGCAGATACGCAGTATTTT. It yields the protein CASSLGLAGWADTQYF.

The chain is built from TRBV9 and TRBJ2-5; 10 nucleotides align to TRBD1. The CDR3 totals 15 residues. Trimming at V came to 5 bases and at J to 0 bases, leaving 4 bases not matched to a gene. Per the germline V gene, CDR1 is SGDLS and CDR2 is YYNGEE. The CDR3 sequence is CASSQGQGYQETQYF. The CDR3 nucleotides read TGTGCCAGCAGTCAGGGACAGGGGTACCAAGAGACCCAGTACTTC.

This clone has more than one count but fewer than ten. This chain links TRBV19 with TRBJ1-5; D is unclear. The CDR3 is 12 residues long. Germline-derived CDR1 and CDR2 are LNHDA and SQIVND (reference sequence). Trimming cost V 7 bases and J 4 bases, with 8 bases left between them. The CDR3 here is CASKKGNQPQHF. CDR3 in DNA: TGTGCCAGTAAAAAAGGGAATCAGCCCCAGCATTTT.

The chain has TRBV28 and TRBJ2-5; 8 bases map to TRBD2. The CDR3 spans 13 residues. Germline V gene data show CDR1 as MDHEN and CDR2 as SYDVKM. V shed 6 bases and J 4 bases; nucleotides not matched to a gene: 4. The CDR3 loop reads CASSRGLAETQYF. The CDR3 DNA follows: TGTGCCAGCAGCCGCGGACTAGCAGAGACCCAGTACTTC.

The V gene is TRBV28, the J gene TRBJ1-2; D is perhaps TRBD1 (6 bases). The CDR3 covers 14 residues. Germline V gene sequence: CDR1 MDHEN, CDR2 SYDVKM. V was pared by 7 bases and J by 4 bases, with 16 bases between. The chain's CDR3 is CASTPGVGVYGYTF. As DNA, the CDR3 is TGTGCCAGCACCCCAGGGGTTGGAGTCTATGGCTACACCTTC.

Note on this clone: The germline gene is not matched at one end of the junction; a read error may be the cause. This sequence joins TRBV15 and TRBJ2-7; D not resolved. There are 16 residues in the CDR3. The germline gives CDR1 LNHNV, CDR2 YYDKDF (reference sequence). CDR3 coding DNA: TGTGCCACCAGCAGAGAGGGGTGGGATCCCGGATCCCCGCCCAACTTC. Protein: CATSREGWDPGSPPNF. Looking up the rest from reference TRBV15 and TRBJ2-7 gives the full variable domain: DAMVIQNPRYQVTQFGKPVTLSCSQTLNHNVMYWYQQKSSQAPKLLFHYYDKDFNNEADTPDNFQSRRPNTSFCFLDIRSPGLGDTAMYLCATSREGWDPGSPPNFGPGTRLTVT.